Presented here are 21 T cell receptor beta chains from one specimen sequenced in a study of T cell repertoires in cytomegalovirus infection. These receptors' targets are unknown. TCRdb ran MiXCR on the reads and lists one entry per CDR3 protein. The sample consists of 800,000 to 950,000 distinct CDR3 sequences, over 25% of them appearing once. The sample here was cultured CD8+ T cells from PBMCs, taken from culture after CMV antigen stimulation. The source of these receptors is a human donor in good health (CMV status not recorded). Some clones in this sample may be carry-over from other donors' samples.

The CDR3 DNA sequence: TGCAGTGCTAGAGGAGCGACAGGGGGGAAAAACATTCAGTACTTC. Residues: CSARGATGGKNIQYF. V is TRBV20-1 and J is TRBJ2-4; 9 bases are a match to TRBD1. CDR3 length: 15 residues. Per the germline V gene, CDR1 is DFQATT and CDR2 is SNEGSKA (reference sequence). V was clipped by 1 base and J by 4 bases; unmatched bases: 5.

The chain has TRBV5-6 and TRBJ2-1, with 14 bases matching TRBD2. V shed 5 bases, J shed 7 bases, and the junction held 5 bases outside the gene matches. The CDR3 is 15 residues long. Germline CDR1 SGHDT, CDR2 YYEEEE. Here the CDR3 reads CASRTSGGAGNEQFF. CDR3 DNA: TGTGCCAGCAGGACTAGCGGGGGGGCCGGGAATGAGCAGTTCTTC.

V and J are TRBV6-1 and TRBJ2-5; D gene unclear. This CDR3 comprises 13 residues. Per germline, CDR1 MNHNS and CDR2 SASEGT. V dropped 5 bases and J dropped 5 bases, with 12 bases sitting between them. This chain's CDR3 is CASSRTAWETQYF. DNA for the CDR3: TGTGCCAGCAGTAGGACCGCCTGGGAGACCCAGTACTTC.

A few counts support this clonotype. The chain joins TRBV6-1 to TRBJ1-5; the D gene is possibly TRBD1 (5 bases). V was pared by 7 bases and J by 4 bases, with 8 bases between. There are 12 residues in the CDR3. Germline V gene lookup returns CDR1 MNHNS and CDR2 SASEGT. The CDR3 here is CASKEGNQPQHF. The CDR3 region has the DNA TGTGCCAGCAAAGAGGGGAATCAGCCCCAGCATTTT.

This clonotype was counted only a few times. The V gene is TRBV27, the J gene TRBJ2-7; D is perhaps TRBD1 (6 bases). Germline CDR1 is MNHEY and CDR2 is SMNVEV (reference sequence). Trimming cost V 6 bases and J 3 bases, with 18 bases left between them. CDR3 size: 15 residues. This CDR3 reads CASSPDRFPIYEQYF. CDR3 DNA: TGTGCCAGCAGCCCTGACAGGTTTCCTATCTACGAGCAGTACTTC.

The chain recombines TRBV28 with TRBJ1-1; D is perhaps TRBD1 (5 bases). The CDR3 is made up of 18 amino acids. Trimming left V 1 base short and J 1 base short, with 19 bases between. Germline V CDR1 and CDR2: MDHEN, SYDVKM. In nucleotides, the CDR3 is TGTGCCAGCAGTTTATCCCTATTCGTCGACAGTCCGAACACTGAAGCTTTCTTT. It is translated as CASSLSLFVDSPNTEAFF.

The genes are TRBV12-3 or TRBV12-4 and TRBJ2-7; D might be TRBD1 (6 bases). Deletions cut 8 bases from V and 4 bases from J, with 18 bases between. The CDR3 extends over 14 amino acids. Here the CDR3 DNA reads TGTGCCAGCTCCGACAGGAGTGTAGGGTACGAGCAGTACTTC. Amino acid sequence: CASSDRSVGYEQYF.

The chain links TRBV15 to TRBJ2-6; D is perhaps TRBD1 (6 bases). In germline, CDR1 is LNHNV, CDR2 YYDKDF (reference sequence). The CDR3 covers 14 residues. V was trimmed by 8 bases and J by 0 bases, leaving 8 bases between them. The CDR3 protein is CATSTGSGANVLTF. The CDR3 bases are TGTGCCACCTCGACAGGCTCTGGGGCCAACGTCCTGACTTTC.

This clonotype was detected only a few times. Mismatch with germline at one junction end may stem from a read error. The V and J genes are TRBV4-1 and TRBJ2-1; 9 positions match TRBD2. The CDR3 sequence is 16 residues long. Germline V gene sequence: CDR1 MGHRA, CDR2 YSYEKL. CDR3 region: CASSQGGGGAYDEQFF. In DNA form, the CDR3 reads TGTGCCAGCAGCCAAGGAGGCGGGGGGGCCTACGATGAGCAGTTCTTC.

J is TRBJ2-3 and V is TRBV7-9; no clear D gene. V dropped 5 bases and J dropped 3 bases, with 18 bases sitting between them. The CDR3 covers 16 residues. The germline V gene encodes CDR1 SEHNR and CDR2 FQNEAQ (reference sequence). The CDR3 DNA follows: TGTGCCAGCAGCCCTCTGGGCGTGGTGGGAACAGATACGCAGTATTTT. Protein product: CASSPLGVVGTDTQYF.

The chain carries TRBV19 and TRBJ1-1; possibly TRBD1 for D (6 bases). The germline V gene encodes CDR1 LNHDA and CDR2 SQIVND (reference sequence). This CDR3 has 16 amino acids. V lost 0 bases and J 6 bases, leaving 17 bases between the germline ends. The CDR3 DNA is TGTGCCAGTAGTATAGATCCTGACAGGCCTAAATCTGAAGCTTTCTTT. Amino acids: CASSIDPDRPKSEAFF.

CDR3 sequence (DNA): TGTGCCAGCAGTTTAAACATCATGAACACTGAAGCTTTCTTT. Protein sequence: CASSLNIMNTEAFF. The chain uses TRBV27 and TRBJ1-1, with D hard to call. This CDR3 is built from 14 residues. The germline V and J ends were trimmed by 2 bases and 0 bases, with 7 bases remaining between them. Germline CDR1 reads MNHEY; CDR2 reads SMNVEV (reference sequence).

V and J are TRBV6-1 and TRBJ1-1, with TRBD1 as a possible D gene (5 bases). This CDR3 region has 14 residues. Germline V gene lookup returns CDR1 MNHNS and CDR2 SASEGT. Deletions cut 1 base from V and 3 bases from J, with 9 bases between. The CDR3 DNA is TGTGCCAGCAGTGAAGGGGGGGTGGACACTGAAGCTTTCTTT. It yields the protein CASSEGGVDTEAFF.

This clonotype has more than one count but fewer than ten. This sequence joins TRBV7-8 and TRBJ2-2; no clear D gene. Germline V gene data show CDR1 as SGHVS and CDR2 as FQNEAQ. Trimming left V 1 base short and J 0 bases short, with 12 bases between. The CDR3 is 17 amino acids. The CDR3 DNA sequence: TGTGCCAGCAGCTTAGAACTTGGCGGAGCGAACACCGGGGAGCTGTTTTTT. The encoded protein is CASSLELGGANTGELFF.

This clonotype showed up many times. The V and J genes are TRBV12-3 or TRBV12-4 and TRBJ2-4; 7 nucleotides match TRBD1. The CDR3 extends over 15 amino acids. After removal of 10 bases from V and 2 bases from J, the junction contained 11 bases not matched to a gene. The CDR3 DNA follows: TGTGCCACCCGGCCGGCAGGGGGACCCAAAAACATTCAGTACTTC. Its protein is CATRPAGGPKNIQYF.

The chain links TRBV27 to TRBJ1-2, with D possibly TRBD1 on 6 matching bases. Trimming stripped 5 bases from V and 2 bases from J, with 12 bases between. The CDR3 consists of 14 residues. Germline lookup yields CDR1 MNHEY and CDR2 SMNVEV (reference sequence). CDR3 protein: CASSLQQGNYGYTF. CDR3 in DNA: TGTGCCAGCAGTCTCCAACAGGGAAACTATGGCTACACCTTC.

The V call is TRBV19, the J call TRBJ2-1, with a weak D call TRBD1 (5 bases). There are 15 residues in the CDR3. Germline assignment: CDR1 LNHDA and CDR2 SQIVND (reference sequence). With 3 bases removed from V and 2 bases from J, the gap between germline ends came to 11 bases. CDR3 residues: CASSISGFPYNEQFF. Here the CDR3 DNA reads TGTGCCAGTAGTATCTCAGGGTTCCCCTACAATGAGCAGTTCTTC.

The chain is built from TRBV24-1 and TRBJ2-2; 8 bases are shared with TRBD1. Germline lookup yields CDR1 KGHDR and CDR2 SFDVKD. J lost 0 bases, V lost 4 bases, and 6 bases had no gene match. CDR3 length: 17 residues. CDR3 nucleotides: TGTGCCACCAGTGACCCAGCGGACAGGGCGAACACCGGGGAGCTGTTTTTT. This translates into CATSDPADRANTGELFF.

CDR3 sequence: CASRKTGGATDTQYF. In DNA, the CDR3 is TGTGCCAGCAGGAAGACAGGGGGGGCCACAGATACGCAGTATTTT. The rearrangement uses TRBV7-9 and TRBJ2-3; 9 nucleotides match TRBD1. V shed 6 bases, J shed 2 bases, and the junction held 6 bases outside the gene matches. This CDR3 has 15 residues. CDR1 and CDR2 (germline): SEHNR, FQNEAQ (reference sequence).

CDR3 bases: TGTGCCAGCACCGATTATACGAACACTGAAGCTTTCTTT. Encoded protein: CASTDYTNTEAFF. The J gene is TRBJ1-1, the V gene TRBV6-5; D is unclear. Germline CDR1 is MNHEY and CDR2 is SVGAGI. The CDR3 extends over 13 amino acids. With 7 bases removed from V and 1 base from J, the gap between germline ends came to 10 bases.

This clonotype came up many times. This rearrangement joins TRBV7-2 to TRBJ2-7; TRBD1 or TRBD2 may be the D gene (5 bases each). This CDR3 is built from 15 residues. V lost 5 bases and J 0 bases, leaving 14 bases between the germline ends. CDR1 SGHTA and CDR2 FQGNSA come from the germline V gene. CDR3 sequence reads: CASSLGWDRSYEQYV. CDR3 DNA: TGTGCCAGCAGCCTAGGATGGGACCGCTCCTACGAGCAGTACGTC.